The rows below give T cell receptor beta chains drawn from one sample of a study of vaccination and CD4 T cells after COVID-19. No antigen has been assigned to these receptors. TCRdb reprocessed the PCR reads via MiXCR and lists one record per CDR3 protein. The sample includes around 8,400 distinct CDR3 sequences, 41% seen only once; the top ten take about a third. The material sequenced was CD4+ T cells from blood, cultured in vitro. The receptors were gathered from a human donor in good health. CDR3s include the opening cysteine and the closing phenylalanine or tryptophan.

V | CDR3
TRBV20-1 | CSASLNTDTQYF
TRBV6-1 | CASSPTVNTGELFF
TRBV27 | CASSPRSGTFEAFF
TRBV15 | CATSSGGQGAEKLFF
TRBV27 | CASTPSGGDLTYEQYF
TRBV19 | CASSMASGENIQYF
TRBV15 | CATSRSIRGDTQYF
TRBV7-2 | CASSFWMMNTEAFF
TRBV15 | CATSRGQGREKLFF
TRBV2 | CASRRVGDEQFF
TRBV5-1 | CASSLLPSGGQETQYF
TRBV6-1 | CASSDRESETQYF
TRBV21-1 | CASSNLRGRALDYEQYF
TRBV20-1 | CSVPGRGELFF
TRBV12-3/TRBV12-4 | CASSFRWGNTEAFF
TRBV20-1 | CSAREHAAGNTIYF
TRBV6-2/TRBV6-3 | CASSSGNRGETQYF
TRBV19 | CASSPKTGSNQPQHF
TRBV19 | CASRGASPYTDTQYF
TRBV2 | CASSPTRTYEQYF
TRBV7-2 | CASREDRATYEQYF
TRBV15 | CATSRESPGLNTEAFF
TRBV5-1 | CASSVGRPRGEQYF
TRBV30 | CAWSPGRISSGANVLTF
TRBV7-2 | CASSLTPVTGNTEAFF
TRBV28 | CASSFRPSTVGGYTF
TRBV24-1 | CATGGLRTSGGTSTDTQYF
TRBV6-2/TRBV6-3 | CASTPQGGGYNEQFF
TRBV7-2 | CARSQGGGAETQYF
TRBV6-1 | CASSGDRGQLASQETQYF
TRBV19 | CASSRILAGVSGYEQYF
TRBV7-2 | CASSLRTGFGEQFF
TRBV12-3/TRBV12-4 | CASSFVRGEKLFF
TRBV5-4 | CASSPPDREYGYTF
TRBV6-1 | CASNPGTSGTYEQYF
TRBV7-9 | CASSPPASGASYNEQFF
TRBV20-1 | CSGAGTSGYTSETQYF
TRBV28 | CASSLGAVSYGYTF
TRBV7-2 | CASSLRTSFYNEQFF
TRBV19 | CASSWTAQETQYF
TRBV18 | CASSPQATTNTGELFF
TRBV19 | CASSIGTGGGQPQHF
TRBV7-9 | CASSPGQGASTEAFF
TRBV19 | CASSNPTAGTGNSPLHF
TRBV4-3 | CASSQTRDLYQPQHF
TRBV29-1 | CSVGDRSNTGELFF
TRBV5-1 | CASMRSSGSVNEQFF
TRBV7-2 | CASSSRTTTWIYNEQFF
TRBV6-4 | CASSALEHGQGYGGELFF
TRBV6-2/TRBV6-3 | CASTLAGLINTGELFF
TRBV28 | CASLAGGQPQHF
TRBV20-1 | CSARDVLGYTF
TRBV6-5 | CASSYSGTGLNTEAFF
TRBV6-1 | CASRVGQTNTGELFF
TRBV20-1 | CSARGQGSQFF
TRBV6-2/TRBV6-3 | CASSYSRTANEAFF
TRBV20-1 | CSAPNDIEASSDTQYF